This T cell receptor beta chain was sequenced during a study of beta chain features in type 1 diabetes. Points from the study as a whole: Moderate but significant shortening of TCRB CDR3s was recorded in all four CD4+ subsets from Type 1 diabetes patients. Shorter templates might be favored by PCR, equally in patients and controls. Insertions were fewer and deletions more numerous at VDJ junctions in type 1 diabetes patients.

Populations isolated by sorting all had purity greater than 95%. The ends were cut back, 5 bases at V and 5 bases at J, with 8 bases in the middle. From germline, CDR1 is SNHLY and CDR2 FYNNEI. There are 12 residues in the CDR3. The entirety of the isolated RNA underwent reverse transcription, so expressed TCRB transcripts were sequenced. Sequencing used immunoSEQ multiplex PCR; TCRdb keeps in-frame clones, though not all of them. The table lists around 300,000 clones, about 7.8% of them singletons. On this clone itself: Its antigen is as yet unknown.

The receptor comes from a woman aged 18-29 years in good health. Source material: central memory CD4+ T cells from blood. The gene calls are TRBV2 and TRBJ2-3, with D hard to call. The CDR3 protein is CASSSYQDTQYF. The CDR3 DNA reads TGTGCCAGCAGTTCCTATCAAGATACGCAGTATTTT.